Each of the 32 T cell receptor beta chains below was sequenced from the same sample in a study of blood T cell repertoires in COVID-19. Measured with immunoSEQ multiplex PCR; TCRdb has only the in-frame clones, and not every one. The table has about 370,000 clones, around 87% seen once; the top ten hold 0.95% to 1.1%. Material for sequencing was PBMCs or T cells enriched from blood (not recorded which). The source is a man aged 18 to 35 who had recovered from COVID-19.

The chain combines TRBV12-3 or TRBV12-4 with TRBJ2-5; no reliable D call. Trimming cost V 3 bases and J 5 bases, with 4 bases left between them. The CDR3 is made up of 11 amino acids. CDR3 amino acids: CASSFSETQYF. CDR3 DNA sequence: TGTGCCAGCAGTTTCTCTGAGACCCAGTACTTC.

In its sample, this clone was seen a few times. The chain has TRBV19 and TRBJ1-5; a weak D match, TRBD1 (5 bases). V lost 6 bases to trimming and J lost 4 bases, with 7 bases between them. Germline CDR1 and CDR2: LNHDA and SQIVND (reference sequence). CDR3 length: 12 amino acids. For the CDR3, the DNA is TGTGCCAGTAGAGCAGGGAATCAGCCCCAGCATTTT. It is translated as CASRAGNQPQHF.

This rearrangement joins TRBV5-4 to TRBJ1-2; possibly TRBD1 for D (5 bases). The V end was cut by 3 bases, the J end by 0 bases, with 12 bases between. Germline V lookup: CDR1 SGHNT, CDR2 YYREEE (reference sequence). CDR3 size: 15 residues. The CDR3 DNA sequence: TGTGCCAGCAGCTGGGAGGGGTCCCCTAACTATGGCTACACCTTC. Its protein is CASSWEGSPNYGYTF.

The J gene is TRBJ2-7, the V gene TRBV18; D gene unclear. V was shortened by 2 bases and J by 2 bases, with 7 bases between the two germline ends. The CDR3 consists of 13 residues. From germline, CDR1 is KGHSH and CDR2 LQKENI. The CDR3 region is CASSPNSAYEQYF. As DNA, the CDR3 is TGTGCCAGCTCACCAAACAGTGCCTACGAGCAGTACTTC.

The rearrangement uses TRBV19 and TRBJ1-1; 7 bases match TRBD1. V shed 1 base and J 1 base; nucleotides not matched to a gene: 3. The CDR3 contains 15 residues. Germline loops: CDR1 LNHDA, CDR2 SQIVND (reference sequence). The CDR3 here is CASSIVDRANTEAFF. DNA of the CDR3: TGTGCCAGTAGTATAGTCGACAGGGCGAACACTGAAGCTTTCTTT.

The V and J genes are TRBV6-5 and TRBJ1-2; D unclear. The CDR3 consists of 14 residues. Germline V gene data show CDR1 as MNHEY and CDR2 as SVGAGI. V shed 2 bases and J shed 5 bases, with 12 bases lying between them. This CDR3 is CASSYEGSGYGYTF. As DNA, the CDR3 is TGTGCCAGCAGTTACGAAGGGTCGGGGTATGGCTACACCTTC.

The chain recombines TRBV19 with TRBJ2-3; the match to TRBD2 covers 13 bases. CDR1 is LNHDA, CDR2 SQIVND, per germline (reference sequence). The J segment lost 1 base and the V segment lost 4 bases, leaving 8 bases of the junction unmatched. This CDR3 has 18 residues. The CDR3, as DNA: TGTGCCAGTAGTAAGGGACTAGCGGGGCTCGGCGGCACAGATACGCAGTATTTT. Translation gives CASSKGLAGLGGTDTQYF.

The J gene is TRBJ1-3, the V gene TRBV4-2; possible D gene TRBD1, 5 bases. The V end was cut by 1 base, the J end by 1 base, with 17 bases between. The germline V gene has CDR1 LGHNA and CDR2 YNFKEQ. The CDR3 has 18 residues. The CDR3 sequence is CASSQAGGGRGSGNTIYF. In DNA, the CDR3 is TGTGCCAGCAGCCAAGCCGGGGGAGGGCGGGGGTCTGGAAACACCATATATTTT.

This chain joins TRBV5-1 and TRBJ1-2; weak D call: TRBD1 (6 bases). The CDR3 runs to 13 residues. Trimming stripped 5 bases from V and 3 bases from J, with 11 bases between. The V gene's germline CDR1 is SGHRS and CDR2 YFSETQ. The CDR3 reads CASSRQEDYGYTF. CDR3 nucleotides: TGCGCCAGCAGTAGACAGGAGGACTATGGCTACACCTTC.

V and J are TRBV2 and TRBJ1-2; tentatively, D is TRBD1 (5 bases). Trimming shortened V by 3 bases and J by 2 bases, and 22 bases separated the two germline ends. Germline loops: CDR1 SNHLY, CDR2 FYNNEI. This CDR3 spans 18 amino acids. The CDR3 nucleotides read TGTGCCAGCAGTGAGGCCCCGGGGAGGGGTAATACCAACTATGGCTACACCTTC. It translates to CASSEAPGRGNTNYGYTF. The full variable domain, completed using reference TRBV2 and TRBJ1-2, is EPEVTQTPSHQVTQMGQEVILRCVPISNHLYFYWYRQILGQKVEFLVSFYNNEISEKSEIFDDQFSVERPDGSNFTLKIRSTKLEDSAMYFCASSEAPGRGNTNYGYTFGSGTRLTVV.

V gene TRBV6-5 combines with J gene TRBJ1-1; possible D gene TRBD1, 6 bases. Germline CDR1 MNHEY, CDR2 SVGAGI. The V end lost 8 bases, the J end lost 6 bases, and 10 bases lay between the germline ends. The CDR3 contains 11 residues. The CDR3 coding sequence is TGTGCCAGCCTTGGGACACCTGAAGCTTTCTTT. Protein product: CASLGTPEAFF.

The gene calls are TRBV19 and TRBJ2-3, with D possibly matching TRBD1 (6 bases). CDR3 length: 13 amino acids. Germline V gene sequence: CDR1 LNHDA, CDR2 SQIVND (reference sequence). Trimming took off 9 bases at V and 3 bases at J, with 13 bases between the two ends. The CDR3 here is CASRQDGTDTQYF. The CDR3 bases are TGTGCCAGCAGACAGGACGGGACAGATACGCAGTATTTT.

The rearrangement uses TRBV6-6 and TRBJ1-2; 7 nucleotides align to TRBD1. The germline CDR1 and CDR2 sequences are MNHNY and SVGAGI (reference sequence). This CDR3 is built from 13 residues. With 6 bases clipped from V and 2 bases from J, the junction kept 3 bases outside the gene matches. The CDR3 DNA reads as TGTGCCAGCAGCTCGACAGGGAACTATGGCTACACCTTC. Translated: CASSSTGNYGYTF.

This clone came up a few times. The chain has TRBV2 and TRBJ1-1; a weak D match, TRBD1 (6 bases). There are 17 residues in the CDR3. Trimming took 5 bases from V and 5 from J, leaving 24 bases between them. CDR1 is SNHLY and CDR2 is FYNNEI in the germline V gene. CDR3 in DNA: TGTGCCAGCAGTAAACAGGGTCTGGCAGCTCGGGGTACTGAAGCTTTCTTT. Translating it yields CASSKQGLAARGTEAFF.

The rearrangement links TRBV10-3 to TRBJ1-1; 8 positions agree with TRBD1. The J segment lost 5 bases and the V segment lost 6 bases, leaving 11 bases of the junction unmatched. Germline assignment: CDR1 ENHRY and CDR2 SYGVKD. This CDR3 has 15 amino acids. Written as DNA, the CDR3 is TGTGCCATCAGAAAGACAGGGGAGGTAAATACTGAAGCTTTCTTT. Translation gives CAIRKTGEVNTEAFF.

The rearrangement joins TRBV7-6 to TRBJ2-1; D remains ambiguous. The CDR3 extends over 15 amino acids. V dropped 2 bases and J dropped 8 bases, with 16 bases sitting between them. From germline, CDR1 is SGHVS and CDR2 FNYEAQ. The CDR3 region is CASSLNRRPRDEQFF. The CDR3 nucleotides are TGTGCCAGCAGCTTAAACAGAAGGCCTCGCGATGAGCAGTTCTTC.

The chain uses TRBV7-9 and TRBJ2-4; 8 bases line up with TRBD2. Trimming cost V 7 bases and J 3 bases; bases outside gene matches: 8. The CDR3 length is 15 residues. CDR1 and CDR2 from the germline V gene are SEHNR and FQNEAQ (reference sequence). The CDR3 region is CASTSGGPVKNIQYF. In DNA, the CDR3 is TGTGCCAGCACCTCGGGGGGGCCGGTCAAAAACATTCAGTACTTC.

The chain links TRBV12-5 to TRBJ2-7, with D possibly matching TRBD1 (6 bases). The CDR3 has 18 amino acids. Germline V gene data show CDR1 as LGHNT and CDR2 as FRNRAP. Trimming removed 0 bases from V and 5 bases from J, with 23 bases in between. The CDR3 nucleotides read TGTGCTAGTGGTTTGGTAGGGGCCCTCGACAGGAATGTCCACGAGCAGTACTTC. It specifies CASGLVGALDRNVHEQYF.

The V gene is TRBV2, the J gene TRBJ1-1; D possibly corresponds to TRBD1 (5 bases). Germline V gene sequence: CDR1 SNHLY, CDR2 FYNNEI. V was shortened by 8 bases and J by 3 bases, with 19 bases between the two germline ends. The CDR3 spans 15 residues. The CDR3 sequence is CASSSSGVEYTEAFF. The CDR3 bases are TGTGCCAGCTCCTCCTCGGGGGTTGAGTACACTGAAGCTTTCTTT. Complete variable domain (other parts from reference TRBV2 and TRBJ1-1): EPEVTQTPSHQVTQMGQEVILRCVPISNHLYFYWYRQILGQKVEFLVSFYNNEISEKSEIFDDQFSVERPDGSNFTLKIRSTKLEDSAMYFCASSSSGVEYTEAFFGQGTRLTVV.

This chain connects TRBV27 to TRBJ2-7, with D possibly matching TRBD1 (6 bases). The CDR3 spans 14 residues. CDR1 is MNHEY and CDR2 is SMNVEV in the germline V gene (reference sequence). V lost 5 bases and J lost 3, with 14 bases in between. The CDR3, as DNA: TGTGCCAGCAGTCTCGGACAGAGGATCTACGAGCAGTACTTC. Residues: CASSLGQRIYEQYF.

This chain connects TRBV4-1 to TRBJ1-4; unclear D gene. The CDR3 has 16 residues. The germline V gene encodes CDR1 MGHRA and CDR2 YSYEKL. V was cut by 3 bases and J by 2 bases, with 13 bases left in between. For the CDR3, the DNA is TGCGCCAGCAGCCAGGGTTCCGGGGTGACTAATGAAAAACTGTTTTTT. Translated, it gives CASSQGSGVTNEKLFF.

The chain employs TRBV4-3 and TRBJ1-6; D uncertain. The CDR3 runs to 15 residues. Germline V gene data show CDR1 as LGHNA and CDR2 as YSLEER. V shed 0 bases and J shed 7 bases, with 10 bases lying between them. The CDR3 nucleotides are TGCGCCAGCAGCCAAGAGCCAGGAGGCAATTCACCCCTCCACTTT. Protein: CASSQEPGGNSPLHF.

V gene TRBV2 combines with J gene TRBJ1-2; TRBD1 matches at 7 bases. Germline V gene sequence: CDR1 SNHLY, CDR2 FYNNEI. The CDR3 is 15 amino acids. Trimming at V came to 8 bases and at J to 2 bases, leaving 11 bases not matched to a gene. The CDR3 spells CASHRGGRYNYGYTF. The CDR3 nucleotides are TGTGCCAGCCACAGGGGTGGGAGATACAACTATGGCTACACCTTC.

The rearrangement uses TRBV7-3 and TRBJ1-1; D is possibly TRBD1 (6 bases). The CDR3 has 13 amino acids. Germline V gives CDR1 SGHTA, CDR2 FQGTGA. The V and J ends lost 5 bases and 1 base respectively, with 8 bases between them. The CDR3 DNA is TGTGCCAGCAGCCGACAGGCGAACACTGAAGCTTTCTTT. It is translated as CASSRQANTEAFF.

V usage is TRBV29-1 and J usage is TRBJ2-5; TRBD1 might be the D (6 bases). The CDR3 covers 15 residues. Germline V gene sequence: CDR1 SQVTM, CDR2 ANQGSEA. V was pared by 0 bases and J by 2 bases, with 13 bases between. CDR3 DNA sequence: TGCAGCGTTGAAGATTACGAGGGGGTTCAAGAGACCCAGTACTTC. It yields the protein CSVEDYEGVQETQYF.

The chain is built from TRBV6-2 or TRBV6-3 and TRBJ1-2; 9 positions agree with TRBD1. The CDR3 has 14 residues. Germline V gene lookup returns CDR1 MNHEY and CDR2 SVGEGT. After removal of 5 bases from V and 5 bases from J, the junction contained 6 bases not matched to a gene. CDR3 protein: CASSIRQGDYGYTF. The CDR3 nucleotides read TGTGCCAGCAGTATCCGACAGGGGGATTATGGCTACACCTTC.

This chain uses TRBV10-3 with TRBJ1-5; D unresolved. CDR1 ENHRY and CDR2 SYGVKD come from the germline V gene. This CDR3 spans 12 amino acids. Trimming cost V 7 bases and J 5 bases, with 9 bases left between them. The CDR3 DNA reads as TGTGCCATCACTGACGGTGATCAGCCCCAGCATTTT. This gives the protein CAITDGDQPQHF.

This clone appeared once. In DNA form, the CDR3 reads TGTGCCACCAGTCCCAGGGAGGGGACCTACGAGCAGTACTTC. As protein: CATSPREGTYEQYF. V and J are TRBV24-1 and TRBJ2-7, with TRBD2 identical over 7 bases. CDR3 length equals 14 residues. CDR1 KGHDR and CDR2 SFDVKD come from the germline V gene. The V and J ends lost 6 bases and 2 bases, in that order; junction bases with no gene match: 6.

This clone was counted once. This rearrangement joins TRBV21-1 to TRBJ1-1. TRBV21-1 is a listed pseudogene. CDR3 length: 14 residues. The CDR3 DNA reads TGTGCCAGCAGCCATGGGGGGTATCGTACTGAAGCTTTCTTT. This gives the protein CASSHGGYRTEAFF.

This clone was observed a few times. For the CDR3, the DNA is TGTGCCAGCAGTTTGGGCAGAAACACTGAAGCTTTCTTT. It codes for CASSLGRNTEAFF. The chain has TRBV28 and TRBJ1-1; D is uncertain. The V end lost 3 bases, the J end lost 2 bases, and 7 bases lay between the germline ends. The CDR3 length is 13 residues. Looked up from germline, CDR1 is MDHEN and CDR2 is SYDVKM.

This chain links TRBV7-9 with TRBJ1-1; 10 positions match TRBD1. Per germline, CDR1 SEHNR and CDR2 FQNEAQ (reference sequence). The junction had 4 bases not matched to a gene; V was cut back by 7 bases and J by 5 bases. This CDR3 region has 13 residues. Here the CDR3 reads CASKLGQGTEAFF. The DNA for the CDR3 is TGTGCCAGCAAACTGGGACAGGGGACTGAAGCTTTCTTT.

This clone came up once. The rearrangement uses TRBV2 and TRBJ2-7; D is possibly TRBD1 (6 bases). CDR1 SNHLY and CDR2 FYNNEI come from the germline V gene. The CDR3 consists of 13 residues. Trimming left V 7 bases short and J 7 bases short, with 17 bases between. CDR3 coding DNA: TGTGCCAGCAAACTACTACCGGGACAAGAGCAGTACTTC. This sequence encodes CASKLLPGQEQYF.